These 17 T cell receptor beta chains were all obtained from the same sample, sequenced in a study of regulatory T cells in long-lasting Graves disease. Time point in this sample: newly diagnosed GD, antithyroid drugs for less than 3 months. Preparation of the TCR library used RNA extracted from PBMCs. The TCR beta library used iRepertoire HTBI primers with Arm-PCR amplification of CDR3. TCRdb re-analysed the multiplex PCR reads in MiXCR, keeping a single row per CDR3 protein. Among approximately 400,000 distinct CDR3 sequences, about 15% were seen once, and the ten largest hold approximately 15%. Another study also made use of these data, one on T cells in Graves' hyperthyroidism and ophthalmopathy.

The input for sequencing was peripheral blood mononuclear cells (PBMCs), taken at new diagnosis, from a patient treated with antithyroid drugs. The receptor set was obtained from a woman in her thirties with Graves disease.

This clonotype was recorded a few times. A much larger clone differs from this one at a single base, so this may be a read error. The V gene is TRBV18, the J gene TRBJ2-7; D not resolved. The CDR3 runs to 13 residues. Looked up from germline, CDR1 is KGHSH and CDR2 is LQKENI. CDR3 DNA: TGTGCCAGCTCACCGGCACCCTCCTACGAGCGGTACTTC. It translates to CASSPAPSYERYF.

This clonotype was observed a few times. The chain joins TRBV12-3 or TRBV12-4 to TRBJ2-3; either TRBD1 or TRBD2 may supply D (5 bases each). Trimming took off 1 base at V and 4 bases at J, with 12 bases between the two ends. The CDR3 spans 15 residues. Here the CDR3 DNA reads TGTGCCAGCAGTTTAGGGGGACCTGCGGCAGATACGCAGTATTTT. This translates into CASSLGGPAADTQYF.

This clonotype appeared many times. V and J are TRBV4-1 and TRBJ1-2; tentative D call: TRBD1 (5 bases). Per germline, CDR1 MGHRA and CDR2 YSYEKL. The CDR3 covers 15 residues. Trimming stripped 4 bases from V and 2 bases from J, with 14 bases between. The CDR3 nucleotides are TGCGCCAGCAGCCTGATACTGACAGACAACTATGGCTACACCTTC. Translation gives CASSLILTDNYGYTF.

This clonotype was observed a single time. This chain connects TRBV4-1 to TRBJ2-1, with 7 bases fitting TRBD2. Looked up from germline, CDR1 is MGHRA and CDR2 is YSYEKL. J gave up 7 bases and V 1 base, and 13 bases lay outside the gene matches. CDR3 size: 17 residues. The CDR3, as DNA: TGCGCCAGCAGCCAAGGCCTCGCCAGCGGGAAAGGAAATGAGCAGTTCTTC. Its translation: CASSQGLASGKGNEQFF.

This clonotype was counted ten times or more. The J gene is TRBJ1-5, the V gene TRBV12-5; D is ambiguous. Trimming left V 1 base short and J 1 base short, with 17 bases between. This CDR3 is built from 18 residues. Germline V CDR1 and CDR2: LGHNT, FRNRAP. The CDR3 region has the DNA TGTGCTAGTGGTTTGGGGATCCTGGGAGTCCAAAGCAATCAGCCCCAGCATTTT. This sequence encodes CASGLGILGVQSNQPQHF.

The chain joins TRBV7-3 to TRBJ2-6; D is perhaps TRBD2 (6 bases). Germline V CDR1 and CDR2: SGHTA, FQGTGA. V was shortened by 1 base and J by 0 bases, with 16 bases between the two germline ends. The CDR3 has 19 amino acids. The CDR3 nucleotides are TGTGCCAGCAGCTTAAACGATGCGGGAAGCTACTCTGGGGCCAACGTCCTGACTTTC. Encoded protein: CASSLNDAGSYSGANVLTF.

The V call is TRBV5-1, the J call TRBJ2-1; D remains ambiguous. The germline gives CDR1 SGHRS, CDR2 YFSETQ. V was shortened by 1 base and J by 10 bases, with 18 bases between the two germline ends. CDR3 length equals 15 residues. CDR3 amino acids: CASSLTGGYLGEQFF. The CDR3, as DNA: TGCGCCAGCAGCTTGACCGGCGGTTACCTAGGGGAGCAGTTCTTC.

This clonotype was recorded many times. Here the CDR3 reads CASKRTATGELFF. The CDR3 bases are TGTGCCAGCAAACGGACAGCCACCGGGGAGCTGTTTTTT. The J gene is TRBJ2-2, the V gene TRBV2; possibly TRBD1 for D (6 bases). This CDR3 is 13 amino acids long. The germline V gene has CDR1 SNHLY and CDR2 FYNNEI. V lost 7 bases, J lost 4 bases, and 10 bases lay in between.

The CDR3 loop is CASSLYSFQPQHF. In nucleotides, the CDR3 is TGTGCCAGCAGTTTATACTCTTTTCAGCCCCAGCATTTT. The V gene is TRBV27, the J gene TRBJ1-5; D not certain. The CDR3 extends over 13 amino acids. The V and J ends lost 1 base and 6 bases respectively, with 7 bases between them. Looked up from germline, CDR1 is MNHEY and CDR2 is SMNVEV (reference sequence).

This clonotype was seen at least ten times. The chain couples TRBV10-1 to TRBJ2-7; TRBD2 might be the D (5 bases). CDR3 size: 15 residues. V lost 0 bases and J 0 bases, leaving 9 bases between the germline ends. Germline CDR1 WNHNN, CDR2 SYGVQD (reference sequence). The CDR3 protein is CASSESTRVSYEQYF. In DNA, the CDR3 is TGCGCCAGCAGTGAGTCGACGAGGGTCTCCTACGAGCAGTACTTC.

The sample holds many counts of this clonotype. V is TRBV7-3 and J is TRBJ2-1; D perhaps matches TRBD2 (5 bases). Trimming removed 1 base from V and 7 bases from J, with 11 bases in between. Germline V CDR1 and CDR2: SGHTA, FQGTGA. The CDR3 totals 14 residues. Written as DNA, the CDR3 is TGTGCCAGCAGCTTAAGTGCTAGCTTTAATGAGCAGTTCTTC. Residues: CASSLSASFNEQFF.

CDR3 region: CASSPPGGAEAFF. CDR3 DNA: TGTGCCAGCAGCCCACCTGGGGGGGCTGAAGCTTTCTTT. The gene calls are TRBV5-5 and TRBJ1-1, with a weak D call TRBD1 (5 bases). V dropped 4 bases and J dropped 6 bases, with 13 bases sitting between them. This CDR3 is 13 amino acids long. Germline CDR1 is SGHKS and CDR2 is YYEKEE (reference sequence).

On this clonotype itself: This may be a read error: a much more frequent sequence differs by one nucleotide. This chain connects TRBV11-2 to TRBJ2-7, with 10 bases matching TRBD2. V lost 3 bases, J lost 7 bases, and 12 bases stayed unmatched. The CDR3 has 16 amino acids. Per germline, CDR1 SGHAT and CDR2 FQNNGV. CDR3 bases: TGTGCCAGCAGCTTCGGACTAGCGGTCTCCTACAATGAGCAGTACTTC. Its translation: CASSFGLAVSYNEQYF.

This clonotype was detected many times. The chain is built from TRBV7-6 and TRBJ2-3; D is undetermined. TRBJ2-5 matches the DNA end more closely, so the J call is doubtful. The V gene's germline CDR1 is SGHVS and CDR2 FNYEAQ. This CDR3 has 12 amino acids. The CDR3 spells CASSSYEETQYF. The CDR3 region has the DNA TGTGCCAGCAGCTCCTATGAGGAGACCCAGTACTTC.

CDR3 loop: CASSPPRQGRAPQHF. For the CDR3, the DNA is TGTGCCAGCAGCCCACCTCGACAGGGACGTGCGCCCCAGCATTTT. This chain links TRBV28 with TRBJ1-5, with 7 bases aligning to TRBD1. The CDR3 spans 15 residues. Germline trimming cut 6 bases from V and 9 bases from J; bases unmatched to any gene: 14. Germline V gene data show CDR1 as MDHEN and CDR2 as SYDVKM.

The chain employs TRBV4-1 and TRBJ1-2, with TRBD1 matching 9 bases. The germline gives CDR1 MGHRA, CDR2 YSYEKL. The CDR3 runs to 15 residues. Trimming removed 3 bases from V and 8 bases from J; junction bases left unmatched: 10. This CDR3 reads CASSQAGTGPKGYTF. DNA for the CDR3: TGCGCCAGCAGCCAGGCCGGGACAGGGCCCAAGGGCTACACCTTC.

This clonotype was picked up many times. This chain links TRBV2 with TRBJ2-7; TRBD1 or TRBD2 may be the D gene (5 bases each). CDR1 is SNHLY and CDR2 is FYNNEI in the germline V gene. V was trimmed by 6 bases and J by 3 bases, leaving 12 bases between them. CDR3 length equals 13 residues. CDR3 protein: CASRWEQGYEQYF. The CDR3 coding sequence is TGTGCCAGCAGGTGGGAGCAGGGCTACGAGCAGTACTTC.